The 21 T cell receptor beta chains below were found in one sample sequenced in a study of T-cell reconstitution after alpha-beta-depleted transplantation in children. Unique molecular identifiers were used to barcode this TCRbeta library. TCRdb re-analysed the PCR reads in MiXCR, keeping a single row per CDR3 protein. The table lists some 600,000 distinct CDR3 sequences, 13% of them singletons, with 2% to 2.5% in the top ten. Sequences were derived from PBMCs, mostly from graft donor cells, sampled 360 days after TCRalphabeta/CD19-depleted stem cell transplant. The receptor source for this set is a male patient aged 10-17 years who had a stem cell transplant for acute myeloid leukemia, so the T cells may come from the graft donor.

In this sample, this clonotype turned up a few times. The J gene is TRBJ2-4, the V gene TRBV5-1, with TRBD2 matching over 9 bases. Trimming at V came to 6 bases and at J to 8 bases, leaving 6 bases not matched to a gene. Germline V lookup: CDR1 SGHRS, CDR2 YFSETQ. The CDR3 consists of 13 residues. The CDR3 region is CASNAGGPDIQYF. CDR3 coding DNA: TGCGCCAGCAACGCGGGAGGGCCTGACATTCAGTACTTC.

This clonotype occurred a few times. The chain is built from TRBV6-1 and TRBJ2-7; no clear D. The germline V gene encodes CDR1 MNHNS and CDR2 SASEGT. V was trimmed by 6 bases and J by 2 bases, leaving 14 bases between them. The CDR3 runs to 14 residues. CDR3: CASRDLEAPYEQYF. The CDR3 DNA reads as TGTGCCAGCAGGGATTTAGAGGCCCCCTACGAGCAGTACTTC.

The table lists this clonotype with many counts. The rearrangement joins TRBV7-2 to TRBJ2-1; TRBD2 agrees at 12 bases. J was trimmed by 9 bases and V by 2 bases; bases with no gene match: 8. CDR3 size: 16 residues. Germline V gene data show CDR1 as SGHTA and CDR2 as FQGNSA. The CDR3 is CASSLLLAGGSGEQFF. The DNA of the CDR3 is TGTGCCAGCAGCTTACTCCTAGCGGGAGGGTCAGGTGAGCAGTTCTTC.

This clonotype was observed a handful of times. The V call is TRBV24-1, the J call TRBJ2-2; either TRBD1 or TRBD2 may fit D (6 bases each). The CDR3 is 15 residues long. Trimming stripped 4 bases from V and 5 bases from J, with 13 bases between. Looked up from germline, CDR1 is KGHDR and CDR2 is SFDVKD. The CDR3 reads CATSDLRGRTGELFF. The CDR3 DNA is TGTGCCACCAGTGACTTAAGGGGGAGGACCGGGGAGCTGTTTTTT.

This clonotype occurred many times. J is TRBJ2-3 and V is TRBV5-6; D gene uncertain. CDR1 and CDR2 from the germline V gene are SGHDT and YYEEEE. V lost 0 bases, J lost 6 bases, and 11 bases lay in between. The CDR3 is 14 residues long. CDR3 in DNA: TGTGCCAGCAGCTTGGATGGGTCCTGGGATACGCAGTATTTT. Translating it yields CASSLDGSWDTQYF.

There are a few counts of this clonotype. V gene TRBV27 combines with J gene TRBJ1-6; D perhaps matches TRBD1 (6 bases). Germline V lookup: CDR1 MNHEY, CDR2 SMNVEV (reference sequence). V gave up 6 bases and J gave up 7 bases, with 13 bases separating them. CDR3 length: 14 amino acids. The CDR3 DNA follows: TGTGCCAGCAGACCCAGGGGAAGGAATTCACCCCTCCACTTT. Amino acid sequence: CASRPRGRNSPLHF.

This clonotype has more than one count but fewer than ten. The V gene is TRBV20-1, the J gene TRBJ2-3; weak D call: TRBD2 (6 bases). Germline assignment: CDR1 DFQATT and CDR2 SNEGSKA (reference sequence). The CDR3 is made up of 13 amino acids. Trimming removed 3 bases at V and 10 bases at J, with 17 bases between. CDR3 in DNA: TGCAGTGCTAGCGGGAGTCCTACGTCCTCGCAGTATTTT. This gives the protein CSASGSPTSSQYF.

This chain joins TRBV7-9 and TRBJ1-1; D is unclear. In germline, CDR1 is SEHNR, CDR2 FQNEAQ (reference sequence). This CDR3 contains 13 residues. Trimming pared 1 base from V and 6 bases from J, leaving 9 bases between. The CDR3 bases are TGTGCCAGCAGCTTAGGGGGTGGCGCTGAAGCTTTCTTT. Its translation is CASSLGGGAEAFF. Using reference TRBV7-9 and TRBJ1-1 for the parts outside the CDR3, the full variable domain is DTGVSQNPRHKITKRGQNVTFRCDPISEHNRLYWYRQTLGQGPEFLTYFQNEAQLEKSRLLSDRFSAERPKGSFSTLEIQRTEQGDSAMYLCASSLGGGAEAFFGQGTRLTVV.

This clonotype was detected only a few times. The J gene is TRBJ2-7, the V gene TRBV5-6; TRBD1 aligns across 11 bases. CDR1 is SGHDT and CDR2 is YYEEEE in the germline V gene. With 1 base clipped from V and 3 bases from J, the junction kept 6 bases outside the gene matches. This CDR3 spans 16 amino acids. CDR3 in DNA: TGTGCCAGCAGCTTGCGAGTCGGGACAGGGGGCTACGAGCAGTACTTC. Amino acids: CASSLRVGTGGYEQYF.

A few counts support this clonotype. The J gene is TRBJ1-1, the V gene TRBV20-1, with D possibly matching TRBD1 (6 bases). The CDR3 is made up of 12 amino acids. CDR1 and CDR2 (germline): DFQATT, SNEGSKA (reference sequence). Trimming took off 5 bases at V and 10 bases at J, with 17 bases between the two ends. CDR3 protein: CSAPRRGAVAFF. Written as DNA, the CDR3 is TGCAGTGCTCCGAGGCGGGGGGCGGTAGCTTTCTTT.

In this sample, this clonotype turned up many times. The chain is built from TRBV29-1 and TRBJ2-7, with D possibly TRBD2 on 6 matching bases. There are 12 residues in the CDR3. V lost 7 bases, J lost 5 bases, and 15 bases lay in between. CDR1 and CDR2 (germline): SQVTM, ANQGSEA. Here the CDR3 DNA reads TGCAGCGAGCTTGGGACTCGGGACGAGCAGTACTTC. It translates to CSELGTRDEQYF.

The sample holds many counts of this clonotype. V gene TRBV5-4 combines with J gene TRBJ1-5, with TRBD1 matching over 7 bases. This CDR3 has 15 residues. Germline assignment: CDR1 SGHNT and CDR2 YYREEE (reference sequence). V shed 0 bases and J 1 base; nucleotides not matched to a gene: 1. As DNA, the CDR3 is TGTGCCAGCAGCTTGGACAGGGGCAGCAATCAGCCCCAGCATTTT. Encoded protein: CASSLDRGSNQPQHF.

This clonotype was recorded at least ten times. This rearrangement joins TRBV5-6 to TRBJ2-7; D ambiguous. The CDR3 has 13 amino acids. Per the germline V gene, CDR1 is SGHDT and CDR2 is YYEEEE. Trimming left V 0 bases short and J 3 bases short, with 7 bases between. The CDR3 DNA reads as TGTGCCAGCAGCTTGGACTACCGCTACGAGCAGTACTTC. Its translation is CASSLDYRYEQYF.

This clonotype was counted at least ten times. The chain employs TRBV11-3 and TRBJ2-1; 7 bases line up with TRBD2. CDR3 length: 14 amino acids. The germline gives CDR1 SGHNT, CDR2 YENEEA. V trimming: 2 bases; J trimming: 9 bases; junction bases outside the gene matches: 7. The DNA of the CDR3 is TGTGCCAGCAGCTTACGATCACTAGCGCGTGAGCAGTTCTTC. Its protein is CASSLRSLAREQFF.

The J gene is TRBJ2-1, the V gene TRBV4-3; a weak D match, TRBD1 (8 bases). Germline CDR1 and CDR2: LGHNA and YSLEER. V lost 0 bases, J lost 6 bases, and 24 bases lay in between. The CDR3 sequence is 19 residues long. CDR3 sequence reads: CASSQDMWGGTGGINEQFF. Written as DNA, the CDR3 is TGCGCCAGCAGCCAAGATATGTGGGGGGGAACAGGGGGAATCAATGAGCAGTTCTTC.

The chain carries TRBV20-1 and TRBJ1-5, with 7 bases identical to TRBD1. The length of the CDR3 is 14 residues. Trimming removed 6 bases from V and 6 bases from J; junction bases left unmatched: 11. Germline CDR1 DFQATT, CDR2 SNEGSKA (reference sequence). CDR3 in DNA: TGCAGTGCGTTCGGAGGGGGCGGGGGTCAGCCCCAGCATTTT. It translates to CSAFGGGGGQPQHF.

J is TRBJ2-1 and V is TRBV18; 12 positions agree with TRBD2. Germline V gene data show CDR1 as KGHSH and CDR2 as LQKENI. The CDR3 has 20 amino acids. Trimming at V came to 4 bases and at J to 7 bases, leaving 20 bases not matched to a gene. The CDR3 spells CASSLLHRLAGGPSNNEQFF. In nucleotides, the CDR3 is TGTGCCAGCTCACTCCTCCATCGGCTAGCGGGAGGGCCGAGTAATAATGAGCAGTTCTTC.

This clonotype has ten or more counts. This chain's CDR3 is CASSVGYDTQYF. As DNA, the CDR3 is TGTGCCAGCAGTGTGGGGTACGATACGCAGTATTTT. This rearrangement joins TRBV25-1 to TRBJ2-3; the D is unclear. Trimming shortened V by 4 bases and J by 6 bases, and 8 bases separated the two germline ends. Germline-derived CDR1 and CDR2 are MGHDK and SYGVNS. The CDR3 sequence is 12 residues long.

This clonotype was seen only a few times. The V gene is TRBV7-3, the J gene TRBJ2-1; 11 bases align to TRBD2. Trimming removed 4 bases from V and 7 bases from J; junction bases left unmatched: 15. Germline CDR1 and CDR2: SGHTA and FQGTGA. The CDR3 contains 18 residues. The CDR3 region is CASSSDPPLAGEPNEQFF. In DNA, the CDR3 is TGTGCCAGCAGCTCCGACCCCCCACTAGCGGGAGAGCCAAATGAGCAGTTCTTC.

This rearrangement joins TRBV28 to TRBJ2-6; 9 nucleotides line up with TRBD1. Germline lookup yields CDR1 MDHEN and CDR2 SYDVKM. The CDR3 length is 17 residues. V lost 6 bases and J lost 3; bases outside the gene matches: 9. CDR3 loop: CASRVDRGRVGANVLTF. The CDR3, as DNA: TGTGCCAGCAGAGTGGACAGGGGCAGAGTTGGGGCCAACGTCCTGACTTTC.

This clonotype was observed a few times. The chain couples TRBV7-2 to TRBJ2-3; TRBD2 agrees at 7 bases. Germline V CDR1 and CDR2: SGHTA, FQGNSA. The CDR3 loop spans 16 amino acids. Trimming at V came to 1 base and at J to 6 bases, leaving 10 bases not matched to a gene. The CDR3 spells CASSLGREYRWDTQYF. The CDR3 nucleotides are TGTGCCAGCAGCTTAGGGCGGGAGTACCGCTGGGATACGCAGTATTTT.